What follows are 18 T cell receptor beta chains derived from one specimen sequenced in a study of blood T cell repertoires in COVID-19. Data came from immunoSEQ multiplex PCR; TCRdb stores just in-frame clones and leaves some out. Found here are about 100,000 clones, around 90% of them singletons; the top ten hold 2.4%. Sequences were obtained from peripheral blood. The receptors originated from a human donor in a cohort sampled during active COVID-19.

The chain recombines TRBV6-1 with TRBJ1-2, with 9 nucleotides matching TRBD1. This CDR3 is 16 amino acids long. Trimming removed 0 bases from V and 8 bases from J; junction bases left unmatched: 10. CDR1 and CDR2 (germline): MNHNS, SASEGT. In DNA form, the CDR3 reads TGTGCCAGCAGTGAAGCGCTCGGACAGGGGAGCGGAGGCTACACCTTC. Its translation is CASSEALGQGSGGYTF.

CDR3 residues: CASSVRDRGSHEQYF. CDR3 coding DNA: TGTGCCAGCAGCGTCCGGGACAGGGGGTCCCACGAGCAGTACTTC. This chain links TRBV9 with TRBJ2-7; 11 nucleotides agree with TRBD1. V lost 2 bases and J lost 5; bases outside the gene matches: 6. Germline values: CDR1 SGDLS, CDR2 YYNGEE. The CDR3 is made up of 15 amino acids.

V usage is TRBV6-2 or TRBV6-3 and J usage is TRBJ2-3, with TRBD2 as a possible D gene (6 bases). The germline gives CDR1 MNHEY, CDR2 SVGEGT. The V gene lost 6 bases and the J gene lost 1 base, with 11 bases spanning the gap. The CDR3 runs to 14 residues. The CDR3 sequence: CASSLSSGTDTQYF. DNA of the CDR3: TGTGCCAGCAGCCTTTCTAGCGGCACAGATACGCAGTATTTT.

This clone was picked up a small number of times. The genes are TRBV27 and TRBJ2-2, with 11 nucleotides matching TRBD2. The CDR3 has 17 amino acids. CDR1 and CDR2 from the germline V gene are MNHEY and SMNVEV (reference sequence). V shed 6 bases and J 6 bases; nucleotides not matched to a gene: 12. CDR3 coding DNA: TGTGCCAGCAGCTACGGGACTAGCGGATGGCCGGCCGGGGAGCTGTTTTTT. This gives the protein CASSYGTSGWPAGELFF.

This chain uses TRBV21-1 with TRBJ1-1. TRBV21-1 is assigned pseudogene status. The CDR3 spans 15 residues. This chain's CDR3 is CASSAGGQLNTEAFF. CDR3 nucleotides: TGTGCCAGCAGCGCGGGTGGGCAACTTAACACTGAAGCTTTCTTT.

The chain combines TRBV29-1 with TRBJ2-4, with D possibly TRBD2 on 5 matching bases. Germline values: CDR1 SQVTM, CDR2 ANQGSEA. The V end lost 0 bases, the J end lost 1 base, and 25 bases lay between the germline ends. This CDR3 has 20 residues. Here the CDR3 DNA reads TGCAGCGTTGAAGACAGCTCGAGGAGCCCTAACCCGGGGGCCAAAAACATTCAGTACTTC. This sequence encodes CSVEDSSRSPNPGAKNIQYF.

The V call is TRBV28, the J call TRBJ2-7, with D maybe TRBD1 (6 bases). V lost 7 bases to trimming and J lost 5 bases, with 18 bases between them. The V gene's germline CDR1 is MDHEN and CDR2 SYDVKM. This CDR3 comprises 14 residues. The CDR3 DNA reads as TGTGCCAGCACCTCACCGACAGGTCCGGACGAGCAGTACTTC. Encoded protein: CASTSPTGPDEQYF.

The chain has TRBV6-5 and TRBJ2-2; 8 bases are a match to TRBD1. CDR3 length equals 13 residues. Looked up from germline, CDR1 is MNHEY and CDR2 is SVGAGI. With V trimmed by 9 bases and J by 6 bases, 6 bases remained unmatched. CDR3 region: CASSGGYAGELFF. Here the CDR3 DNA reads TGTGCCAGTTCAGGGGGCTACGCCGGGGAGCTGTTTTTT.

The V and J genes are TRBV6-6 and TRBJ1-6, with 7 bases matching TRBD1. Trimming at V came to 7 bases and at J to 5 bases, leaving 5 bases not matched to a gene. Germline CDR1 and CDR2: MNHNY and SVGAGI (reference sequence). The CDR3 has 14 residues. In DNA, the CDR3 is TGTGCCAGCACCACGACAGGGAATAATTCACCCCTCCACTTT. Its protein product is CASTTTGNNSPLHF.

The gene calls are TRBV10-3 and TRBJ1-5; D is unresolved. V lost 0 bases and J 6 bases, leaving 12 bases between the germline ends. Germline V gene sequence: CDR1 ENHRY, CDR2 SYGVKD. This CDR3 is 15 amino acids long. CDR3 sequence (DNA): TGTGCCATCAGTGAGTCAGGCGGGGTTATTCAGCCCCAGCATTTT. Protein: CAISESGGVIQPQHF.

This sequence joins TRBV30 and TRBJ2-5, with TRBD2 as a possible D gene (6 bases). V was cut by 0 bases and J by 4 bases, with 15 bases left in between. This CDR3 is built from 15 residues. Germline values: CDR1 GTSNPN, CDR2 SVGIG (reference sequence). The CDR3, as DNA: TGTGCCTGGAGTGTAAATAGCGGCCCCCCAGAGACCCAGTACTTC. Residues: CAWSVNSGPPETQYF. The full variable domain, completed using reference TRBV30 and TRBJ2-5, is SQTIHQWPATLVQPVGSPLSLECTVEGTSNPNLYWYRQAAGRGLQLLFYSVGIGQISSEVPQNLSASRPQDRQFILSSKKLLLSDSGFYLCAWSVNSGPPETQYFGPGTRLLVL.

J is TRBJ2-5 and V is TRBV3-1 (or the pseudogene TRBV3-2), with TRBD1 matching 11 bases. V trimming: 3 bases; J trimming: 4 bases; junction bases outside the gene matches: 4. Germline V CDR1 and CDR2: LGHDT, YNNKEL (reference sequence). This CDR3 contains 15 residues. CDR3 region: CASSQGGTGGETQYF. CDR3 DNA sequence: TGTGCCAGCAGCCAGGGAGGGACAGGGGGAGAGACCCAGTACTTC.

The V and J genes are TRBV7-9 and TRBJ2-1, with 10 positions matching TRBD2. There are 17 residues in the CDR3. Germline V gene lookup returns CDR1 SEHNR and CDR2 FQNEAQ (reference sequence). The V gene end was trimmed by 4 bases and the J gene end by 1 base; junction bases not matched to a gene: 7. CDR3 in DNA: TGTGCCAGCAGCTCACTAGCGGGATCTTCTTCCTACAATGAGCAGTTCTTC. Its translation: CASSSLAGSSSYNEQFF.

The rearrangement links TRBV28 to TRBJ2-7, with D perhaps TRBD1 (6 bases). Germline V gene lookup returns CDR1 MDHEN and CDR2 SYDVKM. The V end was cut by 5 bases, the J end by 1 base, with 15 bases between. The CDR3 contains 15 residues. CDR3 loop: CASSVAGTSSYEQYF. The DNA of the CDR3 is TGTGCCAGCAGTGTTGCCGGGACATCATCCTACGAGCAGTACTTC.

The chain combines TRBV7-3 with TRBJ2-1; no clear D gene. V lost 1 base and J 5 bases, leaving 3 bases between the germline ends. This CDR3 spans 12 amino acids. The germline CDR1 and CDR2 sequences are SGHTA and FQGTGA. As DNA, the CDR3 is TGTGCCAGCAGCTTAAACAACAATGAGCAGTTCTTC. The encoded protein is CASSLNNNEQFF.

This clone was seen more than once but under ten times. The chain couples TRBV27 to TRBJ2-1; maybe TRBD2 (7 bases). This CDR3 has 16 residues. V lost 2 bases, J lost 9 bases, and 20 bases lay in between. Germline V lookup: CDR1 MNHEY, CDR2 SMNVEV (reference sequence). The CDR3 region has the DNA TGTGCCAGCAGTTTAGTCCCGAGGGGGAGGGCCGCTGAGCAGTTCTTC. The encoded protein is CASSLVPRGRAAEQFF.

The chain combines TRBV3-1 (or the pseudogene TRBV3-2) with TRBJ1-6; 9 bases match TRBD1. This CDR3 contains 16 residues. Germline V gives CDR1 LGHDT, CDR2 YNNKEL (reference sequence). V lost 3 bases and J lost 7; bases outside the gene matches: 7. The CDR3 bases are TGTGCCAGCAGCCAGGGTACCGGGACAGGGAATTCACCCCTCCACTTT. Translated: CASSQGTGTGNSPLHF.

The CDR3 DNA sequence: TGCGCCAGCAGCGCACATGGCCTAGCGGGGAAGGGTTGGGAGACCCAGTACTTC. This encodes CASSAHGLAGKGWETQYF. This chain joins TRBV5-1 and TRBJ2-5; 9 positions match TRBD2. Per the germline V gene, CDR1 is SGHRS and CDR2 is YFSETQ. The CDR3 covers 18 residues. The ends lost 4 bases at V and 5 bases at J; junction bases unmatched: 18.